This T cell receptor beta chain was identified during a study of blood T cell repertoires in COVID-19. Authors' analysis steps: Estimation of nucleated cell counts was performed using reference gene primer amplification. The table came from immunoSEQ multiplex PCR; TCRdb's copy has only in-frame clones and leaves some out. The DNA gave D and trimming, while V, J and clone size come from that table. This table has under 65,000 clones, about 80% appearing once. Germline V CDR1 and CDR2: GTSNPN, SVGIG (reference sequence). This CDR3 is built from 15 residues. The V gene lost 0 bases and the J gene lost 6 bases, with 15 bases spanning the gap.

The receptor's source is a woman aged 55-69 years with acute or convalescent COVID-19. The sequencing sample was made of peripheral blood. V gene TRBV30 combines with J gene TRBJ2-1; D perhaps matches TRBD1 (6 bases). CDR3 amino acids: CAWSVPSLRGNEQFF. The DNA for the CDR3 is TGTGCCTGGAGTGTACCTAGCCTCAGGGGCAATGAGCAGTTCTTC.